These T cell receptor beta chains were read from a single sample in a study of T cell repertoires in cytomegalovirus infection. No cognate antigen is known for these TCRs. Using its own MiXCR run on the reads, TCRdb lists one record per CDR3 protein. The repertoire holds 110,000 or so distinct CDR3 sequences, with more than 30% as singletons. The sample in question was CD8+ T cells from cultured PBMCs, obtained from culture after CMV antigen stimulation. The receptors originated from a human donor in good health (CMV status not recorded). Some clones in this sample may be carry-over from other donors' samples. Both conserved end residues are part of each CDR3.

CDR3 protein	V gene	J gene	CDR3 length
CASTLMDSLRYEQYF	TRBV7-6	TRBJ2-7	15
CASTSLGGGQGDYEQYF	TRBV28	TRBJ2-7	17
CASSYSSPGHFTGELFF	TRBV6-5	TRBJ2-2	17
CASRKSRGEPGELFF	TRBV2	TRBJ2-2	15
CASSLRRRGGNTEAYF	TRBV7-8	TRBJ1-1	16
CASSADRGYIQYF	TRBV9	TRBJ2-3	13
CASSYLNRVGATYEQYF	TRBV6-5	TRBJ2-7	17
CASMWGSYNSPLHF	TRBV6-2/TRBV6-3	TRBJ1-6	14
CASSGNREQFF	TRBV25-1	TRBJ2-1	11
CASSSPDEKIYEQYF	TRBV7-9	TRBJ2-7	15
CASSESPEEGNEQYF	TRBV10-2	TRBJ2-7	15
CANSQDLQGGSPLHF	TRBV4-2	TRBJ1-6	15
CASSEVAENNYGYTF	TRBV6-1	TRBJ1-2	15
CASSRIANYGYTF	TRBV2	TRBJ1-2	13
CATSRAPGGANVLTF	TRBV15	TRBJ2-6	15
CASTIAFEQYF	TRBV6-1	TRBJ2-7	11
CASSLWGGANTEAFF	TRBV7-3	TRBJ1-1	15
CSASKGARLNYEQYF	TRBV20-1	TRBJ2-7	15
CASRGQADHYGYTF	TRBV28	TRBJ1-2	14
CASSFLGVETQYF	TRBV12-3/TRBV12-4	TRBJ2-5	13
CASSLEGGVLFTLEF	TRBV5-3	TRBJ1-2	15
CSASEGPPIIYEQYF	TRBV20-1	TRBJ2-7	15
CASSWGANTGELFF	TRBV6-5	TRBJ2-2	14
CASSDSWGTQYF	TRBV5-1	TRBJ2-3	12
CASSTYRDGYTF	TRBV19	TRBJ1-2	12
CASSLYSNQEPRDQPQHF	TRBV7-9	TRBJ1-5	18
CASSHRGLSLSGELFF	TRBV7-3	TRBJ2-2	16
CASSLLSGTAYEKLFF	TRBV7-2	TRBJ1-4	16
CASSPLTADDSGANVLTF	TRBV12-3/TRBV12-4	TRBJ2-6	18
CASSSPTYYGYTF	TRBV5-1	TRBJ1-2	13
CASSYVYGSYEQYF	TRBV6-6	TRBJ2-7	14
CASSANIWGSPLHF	TRBV11-1	TRBJ1-6	14
CASSDGVTRPYVEQYF	TRBV7-8	TRBJ2-7	16
CASSTDNQPQHF	TRBV19	TRBJ1-5	12
CASSPGTGENYGYTF	TRBV28	TRBJ1-2	15
CASSLAGDNEKLFF	TRBV5-6	TRBJ1-4	14
CAISRRQGTNTGELFF	TRBV10-3	TRBJ2-2	16
CAGRRGTGELFF	TRBV11-1	TRBJ2-2	12
CASSLVGWAGGPLETQYF	TRBV7-8	TRBJ2-5	18
CASRWTGAAEAFF	TRBV6-2/TRBV6-3	TRBJ1-1	13
CASSPRGPGGPTDTQYF	TRBV4-2	TRBJ2-3	17
CASSFRAPGLPFNEQFF	TRBV7-6	TRBJ2-1	17
CASSLFLEELFF	TRBV7-2	TRBJ2-2	12
CASRYPAGNTEAFF	TRBV7-9	TRBJ1-1	14
CASSQGLDSPYNSPLHF	TRBV4-3	TRBJ1-6	17
CASKASGRWSETQYF	TRBV2	TRBJ2-5	15
CASSFNSLTPYEQYF	TRBV6-6	TRBJ2-7	15